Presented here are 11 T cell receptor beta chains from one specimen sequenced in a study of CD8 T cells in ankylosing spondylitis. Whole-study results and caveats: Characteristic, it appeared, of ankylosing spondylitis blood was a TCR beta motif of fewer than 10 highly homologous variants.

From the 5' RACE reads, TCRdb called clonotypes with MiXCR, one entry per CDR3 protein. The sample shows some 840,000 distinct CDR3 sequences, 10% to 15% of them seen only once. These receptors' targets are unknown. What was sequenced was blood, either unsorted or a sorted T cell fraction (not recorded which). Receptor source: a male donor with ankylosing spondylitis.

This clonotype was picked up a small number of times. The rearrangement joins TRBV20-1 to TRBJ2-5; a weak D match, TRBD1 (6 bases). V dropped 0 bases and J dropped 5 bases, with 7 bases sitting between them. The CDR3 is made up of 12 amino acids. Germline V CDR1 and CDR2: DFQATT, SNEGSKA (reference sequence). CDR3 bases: TGCAGTGCTAGAGATCAGGGGGAGACCCAGTACTTC. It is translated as CSARDQGETQYF.

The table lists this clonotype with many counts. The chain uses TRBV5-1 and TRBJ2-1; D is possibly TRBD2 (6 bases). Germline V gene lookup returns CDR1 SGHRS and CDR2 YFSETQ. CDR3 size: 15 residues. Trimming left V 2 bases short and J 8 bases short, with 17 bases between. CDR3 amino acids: CASSLIAGRNDEQFF. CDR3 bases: TGCGCCAGCAGCTTAATTGCGGGGAGGAACGATGAGCAGTTCTTC.

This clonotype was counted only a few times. The CDR3 loop is CASSAIFSNQPQHF. CDR3 in DNA: TGTGCCAGCAGCGCCATATTTAGCAATCAGCCCCAGCATTTT. J is TRBJ1-5 and V is TRBV6-2 or TRBV6-3; unclear D gene. Germline CDR1 is MNHEY and CDR2 is SVGEGT. The CDR3 has 14 residues. V lost 6 bases and J lost 0, with 9 bases in between.

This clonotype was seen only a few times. The CDR3 loop is CASSVLAGRLFF. In DNA, the CDR3 is TGTGCCAGCAGCGTGCTTGCAGGGCGGCTGTTTTTT. The V call is TRBV9, the J call TRBJ2-2; D possibly corresponds to TRBD1 (5 bases). The CDR3 sequence is 12 residues long. Germline V gene data show CDR1 as SGDLS and CDR2 as YYNGEE. V lost 2 bases, J lost 13 bases, and 12 bases lay in between.

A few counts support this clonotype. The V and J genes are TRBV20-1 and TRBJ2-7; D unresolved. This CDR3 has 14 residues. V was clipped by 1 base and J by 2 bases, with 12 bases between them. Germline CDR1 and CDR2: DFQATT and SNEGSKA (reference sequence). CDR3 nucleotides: TGCAGTGCTAGAGTCCCTTATAAGACCTACGAGCAGTACTTC. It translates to CSARVPYKTYEQYF.

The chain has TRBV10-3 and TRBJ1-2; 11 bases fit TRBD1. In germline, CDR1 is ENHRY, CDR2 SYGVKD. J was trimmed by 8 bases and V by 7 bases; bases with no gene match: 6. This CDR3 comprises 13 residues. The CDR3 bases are TGTGCCATCACCTTTGGACAGGGGGCAGGCTACACCTTC. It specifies CAITFGQGAGYTF.

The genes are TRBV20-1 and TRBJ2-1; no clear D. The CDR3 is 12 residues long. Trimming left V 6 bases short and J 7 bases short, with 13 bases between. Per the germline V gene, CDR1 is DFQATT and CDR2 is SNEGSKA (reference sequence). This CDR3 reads CSAKVYRNEQFF. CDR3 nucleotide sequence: TGCAGTGCGAAGGTTTATCGAAATGAGCAGTTCTTC.

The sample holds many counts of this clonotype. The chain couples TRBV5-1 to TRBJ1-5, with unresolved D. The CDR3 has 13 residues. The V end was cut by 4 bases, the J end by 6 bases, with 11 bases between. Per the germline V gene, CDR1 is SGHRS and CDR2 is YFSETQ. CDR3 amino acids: CASSLYLGQPQHF. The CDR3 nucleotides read TGCGCCAGCAGCCTGTATTTGGGTCAGCCCCAGCATTTT.

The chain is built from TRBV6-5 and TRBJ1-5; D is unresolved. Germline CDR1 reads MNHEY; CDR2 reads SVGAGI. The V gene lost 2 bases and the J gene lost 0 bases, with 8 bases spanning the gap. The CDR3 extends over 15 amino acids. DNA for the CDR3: TGTGCCAGCAGTTACCTGTCAGATAGCAATCAGCCCCAGCATTTT. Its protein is CASSYLSDSNQPQHF.

CDR3 coding DNA: TGTGCCAGCAGCTTTTCGGGGCCCAGTGCAGCTTTCTTT. Protein product: CASSFSGPSAAFF. The V gene is TRBV7-2, the J gene TRBJ1-1, with a tentative D call TRBD1 (5 bases). CDR1 is SGHTA, CDR2 FQGNSA, per germline. There are 13 residues in the CDR3. The germline V and J ends were trimmed by 3 bases and 10 bases, with 15 bases remaining between them.

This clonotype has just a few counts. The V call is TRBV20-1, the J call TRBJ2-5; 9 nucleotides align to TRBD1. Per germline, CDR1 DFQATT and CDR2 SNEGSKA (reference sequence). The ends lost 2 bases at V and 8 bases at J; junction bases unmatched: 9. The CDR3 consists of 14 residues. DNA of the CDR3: TGCAGTGCTAGACTTATCGGGACAGGGAGAACCCAGTACTTC. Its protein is CSARLIGTGRTQYF.